This T cell receptor (beta chain) is from a study of CXCR3-negative and CXCR3-positive naive CD8 T cells. Study observations and caveats: Each naive subset displayed comparably high diversity, whereas memory CD8+ cells displayed much lower diversity. TRBV-TRBJ usage was alike in naive CXCR3-negative and CXCR3-positive cells but differed in memory cells. CD5 surface expression was similar among naive subsets, and TCR strength was estimated by inference from TRB CDR3 properties. Hydrophobicity was higher for TRB CDR3s found in CXCR3-positive naive cells than in CXCR3-negative naive cells.

Germline V gene data show CDR1 as DFQATT and CDR2 as SNEGSKA (reference sequence). The CDR3 consists of 14 residues. About this clonotype itself: The antigen remains unidentified.

The TRB libraries of cDNA were built by UMI-labeled 5' RACE. TCRdb derives one entry per CDR3 protein from the 5' RACE reads, leaving out DNA. Recorded here are tens of thousands of distinct CDR3 sequences; the top ten clones represent about 1.6%. The sample taken for sequencing was naive CXCR3- CD8+ T cells from blood. Subset here: CD45RO-CCR7+CD27+CD95- naive CD8+ T cells lacking CXCR3 (TNR3-). The clonotype was recovered from a human donor in good health. Some clones in this sample may be carry-over from other donors' samples. This chain uses TRBV20-1 with TRBJ1-3. Here the CDR3 reads CSARVFGVGNTIYF.